A selection of T cell receptor beta chains follows, all from one sample in a study of blood T cell repertoires in COVID-19. Libraries were prepared by immunoSEQ multiplex PCR; TCRdb keeps only in-frame clonotypes and omits some of them. The sample consists of about 140,000 clones, about 91% of them appearing once. The sample consisted of peripheral blood. The receptors come from a woman aged 45-65 years with acute or convalescent COVID-19. Each CDR3 is given with its conserved first and last residue. A D gene is named only where the DNA matches it firmly.

CDR3 DNA,CDR3 protein,CDR3 length,J gene,V gene,D gene
TGTGCCAGCAGCAAAGTCTGGGAGCAGGGGAACGCCGCAGATACGCAGTATTTT,CASSKVWEQGNAADTQYF,18,TRBJ2-3,TRBV21-1,NA
TGTGCCACCGGCAGTATCTATAATTCACCCCTCCACTTT,CATGSIYNSPLHF,13,TRBJ1-6,TRBV15,NA
TGTGCCAGCAGCTTCGGGACTAGCGGGTACAATGAGCAGTTCTTC,CASSFGTSGYNEQFF,15,TRBJ2-1,TRBV11-2,TRBD2
TGCGCCAGCAGCCCCGGACTAGATCGCAATGAGCAGTTCTTC,CASSPGLDRNEQFF,14,TRBJ2-1,TRBV5-1,TRBD2
TGTGCCATCAGTGAGTATGGCGGAGAAAGCTCCTATAATTCACCCCTCCACTTT,CAISEYGGESSYNSPLHF,18,TRBJ1-6,TRBV10-3,NA
TGTGCCAGCAGCCCCATCACAGGGTCCGGGGAGCTGTTTTTT,CASSPITGSGELFF,14,TRBJ2-2,TRBV7-3,NA
TGTGCCAGCAGCCAAAGGGCAGGGGGCGACACCGGGGAGCTGTTTTTT,CASSQRAGGDTGELFF,16,TRBJ2-2,TRBV4-2,TRBD1
TGTGCCAGCAGCGTAGGGCAGGGCGGCAATCAGCCCCAGCATTTT,CASSVGQGGNQPQHF,15,TRBJ1-5,TRBV9,NA
TGTGCCAGTAGTCCCCGGCAGGCCGGCTCTGGAAACACCATATATTTT,CASSPRQAGSGNTIYF,16,TRBJ1-3,TRBV19,NA
TGTGCCAGCAGTTCCCTTTCCTACGAGCAGTACTTC,CASSSLSYEQYF,12,TRBJ2-7,TRBV27,NA
TGTGCCAGCAGCGTAAGGGAAGGGGGTGAAGCTTTCTTT,CASSVREGGEAFF,13,TRBJ1-1,TRBV9,NA
TGTGCCAGCAGTCACAGTGGCTACACCTTC,CASSHSGYTF,10,TRBJ1-2,TRBV2,NA
TGTGCCAGCAGCTTAGTGGCGGGAAATCAGCCCCAGCATTTT,CASSLVAGNQPQHF,14,TRBJ1-5,TRBV7-9,NA
TGTGCCAGTAGTATCGGTGTCCTTAGCAATCAGCCCCAGCATTTT,CASSIGVLSNQPQHF,15,TRBJ1-5,TRBV19,NA
TGTGCCAGCAGTGAATATCCGAGACAGGGGCCTATCTATGGCTACACCTTC,CASSEYPRQGPIYGYTF,17,TRBJ1-2,TRBV25-1,TRBD1